A selection of T cell receptor beta chains follows, all from one sample in a study of shared clonotypes between healthy human individuals. Generated by immunoSEQ multiplex PCR, the TCRdb table keeps only in-frame clones and is missing some. The table has fewer than 700,000 clones, 70% to 80% seen once. Material: PBMCs. These receptors all come from a woman aged 40 to 50 in good health. Some clones in this sample may be carry-over from other donors' samples. Each CDR3 is given with its conserved first and last residue. Expanded clones get a size class; other rows say once, few or many, or leave the size out.

TRBJ2-1 TRBV5-1 . 16 CASSPGLALSYNEQFF
TRBJ2-1 TRBV10-1 many 14 CASSSSGGLNEQFF
TRBJ2-1 TRBV28 . 15 CASSPTGLAYNEQFF
TRBJ2-7 TRBV18 once 13 CASSPDYAYEQYF
TRBJ2-5 TRBV7-4 once 13 CASSFGPRETQYF
TRBJ1-2 TRBV30 . 15 CAWSSHPTGVYGYTF
TRBJ2-5 TRBV28 many 14 CASSLGGSGETQYF
TRBJ1-5 TRBV2 few 14 CASRGTGLDQPQHF
TRBJ2-7 TRBV6-1 . 15 CASSDRGGGHYEQYF
TRBJ2-3 TRBV29-1 . 16 CSGAKTSGKGTDTQYF
TRBJ2-7 TRBV18 . 16 CASSPRTGTSVAEQYF
TRBJ2-7 TRBV10-1 . 11 CASRSSCEQYF
TRBJ2-5 TRBV20-1 . 11 CSARDRGTQYF
TRBJ1-1 TRBV4-2 few 16 CASSQDRYRENTEAFF
TRBJ2-7 TRBV14 . 17 CASSQDFRASGRYEQYF
TRBJ1-1 TRBV5-4 few 13 CASSLGGTGEAFF
TRBJ2-2 TRBV27 . 11 CASRRGGELFF
TRBJ2-1 TRBV6-4 . 15 CASSDLESSYNEQFF
TRBJ2-7 TRBV4-2 many 16 CASSQDRGAPSYEQYF
TRBJ1-2 TRBV6-6 . 13 CASRRGENYGYTF
TRBJ2-6 TRBV7-9 . 16 CASSLPAVSGANVLTF
. TRBV11-2 few 15 CASSSLAGGAYEQYF
TRBJ2-6 TRBV9 . 15 CASSAIRGGANVLTF
TRBJ1-2 TRBV15 . 15 CATSRARDRDYGYTF
TRBJ1-2 TRBV27 . 12 CASTAGGGGYTF
TRBJ1-4 TRBV19 . 16 CASGTGSRATNEKLFF
TRBJ2-3 TRBV4-1 . 15 CASSQEGTRTDTQYF
TRBJ2-7 TRBV6-1 . 14 CASSEVRVLTMQYF
TRBJ2-5 TRBV2 . 14 CASSGGTGRETQYF
TRBJ2-2 TRBV15 many 13 CATSDRVTGELFF
TRBJ2-5 TRBV10-1 . 15 CASSERDRIQETQYF
TRBJ2-7 TRBV5-1 . 16 CASSLGLAGFDHEQYF
TRBJ2-3 TRBV9 . 14 CASSAQFGLDTQYF
TRBJ1-5 TRBV27 . 15 CASSPHRGRHQPQHF
TRBJ2-1 TRBV5-6 . 15 CASSRRDSDYNEQFF
TRBJ1-4 TRBV7-2 . 15 CASSSSGTYGSELFF
TRBJ2-2 TRBV30 . 15 CAWNGVDLNTGELFF
TRBJ2-2 TRBV5-1 many 16 CASSKRTSEYTGELFF
TRBJ2-5 TRBV5-1 . 15 CASRLSGTGGETQYF
TRBJ1-6 TRBV28 . 15 CASSPIDRDNSPLHF
TRBJ1-1 TRBV18 . 13 CASSPSGNTEAFF
TRBJ1-5 TRBV30 . 13 CAWSSTLDQPQHF
TRBJ2-1 TRBV30 . 19 CAWSVRGRPVGVISNEQFF
TRBJ2-1 TRBV10-3 . 13 CAISESGQGGQFF
TRBJ1-5 TRBV7-2 . 14 CASSLAGGWEPQHF
TRBJ2-3 TRBV11-2 once 14 CASSLGLAIDTQYF
TRBJ2-5 TRBV5-4 . 14 CASRPGTGQETQYF
TRBJ1-1 TRBV9 . 19 CASSVGFSGQGFRNTEAFF
TRBJ2-7 TRBV2 once 15 CASSVRGGASYEQYF
TRBJ2-1 TRBV4-2 . 17 CASSQDDLAGTYNEQFF
TRBJ2-5 TRBV5-4 many 15 CASSYRQGIGETQYF
TRBJ1-1 TRBV7-2 . 16 CASSLAHRSLNTEAFF
TRBJ2-1 TRBV7-9 . 15 CASSLAPEAYNEQFF
TRBJ2-7 TRBV13 . 14 CASSFRRYSYEQYF